This T cell receptor (beta chain) was obtained from a study of OX40 agonist ivuxolimab in advanced cancers. Produced via immunoSEQ multiplex PCR; TCRdb's table is partial and in-frame only. The profile shows more than 50,000 clones, approximately 80% of them singletons. On this clone: Its target is not known.

Notes on the study in general: Clones of CD4+ and CD8+ blood T cells grew by week 6 at doses of 0.1 to 3.0 mg/kg.

The CDR3 is 14 amino acids. Germline-derived CDR1 and CDR2 are SGHRS and YFSETQ. J lost 0 bases, V lost 4 bases, and 2 bases had no gene match. The rearrangement links TRBV5-1 to TRBJ2-3; 7 bases match TRBD1. The source was CD4+ or CD8+ T cells sorted from blood, collected in a trial of the OX40 agonist ivuxolimab. The receptor was isolated from an adult with an advanced solid tumor such as melanoma, head and neck, liver or kidney cancer. The DNA for the CDR3 is TGCGCCAGCAGCCTGGGACAGAGCACAGATACGCAGTATTTT. Its translation is CASSLGQSTDTQYF.